Listed here are 4 T cell receptor beta chains from one sample, sequenced in a study of blood T cell repertoires in COVID-19. Clones were sequenced by immunoSEQ multiplex PCR, and TCRdb holds only the in-frame ones, with some missing. The profile shows about 110,000 clones, about 83% of them singletons. Sample: peripheral blood. These TCRs come from a woman between 65 and 79 years old with acute or convalescent COVID-19.

This chain connects TRBV2 to TRBJ2-3; TRBD1 might be the D (6 bases). V lost 3 bases, J lost 6 bases, and 16 bases lay in between. Per the germline V gene, CDR1 is SNHLY and CDR2 is FYNNEI. This CDR3 is built from 15 residues. The CDR3, as DNA: TGTGCCAGCAGTGAGCTCAGGGGACCAAAGGATACGCAGTATTTT. Encoded protein: CASSELRGPKDTQYF.

This clone was seen a few times. This chain connects TRBV9 to TRBJ2-4; D gene ambiguous. CDR1 and CDR2 from the germline V gene are SGDLS and YYNGEE. The ends were cut back, 3 bases at V and 2 bases at J, with 12 bases in the middle. The CDR3 contains 15 residues. CDR3 DNA: TGTGCCAGCAGCGCCGACTGGTCAACCAAAAACATTCAGTACTTC. Amino acids: CASSADWSTKNIQYF. Based on the CDR3 plus reference TRBV9 and TRBJ2-4, the full variable domain is DSGVTQTPKHLITATGQRVTLRCSPRSGDLSVYWYQQSLDQGLQFLIQYYNGEERAKGNILERFSAQQFPDLHSELNLSSLELGDSALYFCASSADWSTKNIQYFGAGTRLSVL.

This sequence joins TRBV28 and TRBJ1-5; 7 bases are a match to TRBD1. V shed 5 bases and J 1 base; nucleotides not matched to a gene: 8. Germline-derived CDR1 and CDR2 are MDHEN and SYDVKM. The CDR3 length is 16 residues. The CDR3 DNA is TGTGCCAGCAGTCAGGGGGGCTTTCGGAGCAATCAGCCCCAGCATTTT. Translated, it gives CASSQGGFRSNQPQHF.

This chain connects TRBV2 to TRBJ2-7; a weak D match, TRBD2 (5 bases). V lost 9 bases, J lost 0 bases, and 12 bases lay in between. The CDR3 sequence is 13 residues long. From germline, CDR1 is SNHLY and CDR2 FYNNEI. The CDR3 DNA is TGTGCCAGATCCAGCGGCAACTCCTACGAGCAGTACTTC. Its protein product is CARSSGNSYEQYF.